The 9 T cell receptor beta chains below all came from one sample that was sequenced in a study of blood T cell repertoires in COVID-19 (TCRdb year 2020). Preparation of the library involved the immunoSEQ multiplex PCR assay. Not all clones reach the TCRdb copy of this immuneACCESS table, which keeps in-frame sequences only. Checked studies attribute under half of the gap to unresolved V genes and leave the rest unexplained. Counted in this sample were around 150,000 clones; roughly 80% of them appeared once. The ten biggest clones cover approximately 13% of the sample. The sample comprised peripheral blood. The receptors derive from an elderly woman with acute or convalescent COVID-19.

CDR3 nucleotide sequence: TGTGCCAGCAGTCGGACTAGCGGGACCTACGAGCAGTACTTC. This encodes CASSRTSGTYEQYF. J is TRBJ2-7 and V is TRBV6-5; 12 nucleotides agree with TRBD2. This CDR3 spans 14 amino acids. Germline V gene lookup returns CDR1 MNHEY and CDR2 SVGAGI. The junction had 1 base not matched to a gene; V was cut back by 5 bases and J by 2 bases.

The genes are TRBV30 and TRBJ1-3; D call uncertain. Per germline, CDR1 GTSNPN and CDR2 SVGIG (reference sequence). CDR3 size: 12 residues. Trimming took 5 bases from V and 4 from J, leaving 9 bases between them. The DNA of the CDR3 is TGTGCCTGGTTGAGTCTCGGAAACACCATATATTTT. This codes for CAWLSLGNTIYF. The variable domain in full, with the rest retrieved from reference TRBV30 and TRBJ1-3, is SQTIHQWPATLVQPVGSPLSLECTVEGTSNPNLYWYRQAAGRGLQLLFYSVGIGQISSEVPQNLSASRPQDRQFILSSKKLLLSDSGFYLCAWLSLGNTIYFGEGSWLTVV.

The CDR3 region has the DNA TGTGCCAGCAGTGGAGCCCCGGACAGCTACACAGATACGCAGTATTTT. Translating gives CASSGAPDSYTDTQYF. V usage is TRBV6-1 and J usage is TRBJ2-3, with a weak D call TRBD1 (6 bases). Trimming cost V 4 bases and J 2 bases, with 16 bases left between them. Germline lookup yields CDR1 MNHNS and CDR2 SASEGT. This CDR3 has 16 residues.

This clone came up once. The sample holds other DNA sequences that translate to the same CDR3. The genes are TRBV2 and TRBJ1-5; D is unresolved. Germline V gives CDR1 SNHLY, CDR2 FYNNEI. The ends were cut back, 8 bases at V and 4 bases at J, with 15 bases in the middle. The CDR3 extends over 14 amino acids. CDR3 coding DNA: TGTGCCAGCTCCCCGGGGAACCGGAATCAGCCCCAGCATTTT. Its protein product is CASSPGNRNQPQHF.

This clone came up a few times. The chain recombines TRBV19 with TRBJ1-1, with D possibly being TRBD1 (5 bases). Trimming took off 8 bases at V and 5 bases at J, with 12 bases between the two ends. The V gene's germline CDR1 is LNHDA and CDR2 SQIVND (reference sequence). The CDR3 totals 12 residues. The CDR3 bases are TGTGCCAGTTCGGCAGGGCGGACTGAAGCTTTCTTT. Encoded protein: CASSAGRTEAFF.

In nucleotides, the CDR3 is TGTGCCACCAGGAGTGGAAACACCATATATTTT. Residues: CATRSGNTIYF. The chain is built from TRBV15 and TRBJ1-3, with no clear D. The V gene lost 6 bases and the J gene lost 3 bases, with 3 bases spanning the gap. Per germline, CDR1 LNHNV and CDR2 YYDKDF (reference sequence). The CDR3 is made up of 11 amino acids.

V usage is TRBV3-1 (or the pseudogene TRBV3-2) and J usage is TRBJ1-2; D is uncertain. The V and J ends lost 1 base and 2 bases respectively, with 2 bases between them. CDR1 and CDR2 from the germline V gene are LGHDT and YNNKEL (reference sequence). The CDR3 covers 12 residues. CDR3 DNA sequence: TGTGCCAGCAGCCAAGCGAACTATGGCTACACCTTC. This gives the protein CASSQANYGYTF.

CDR3 DNA: TGTGCCAGCAGCTTAGCGTCTAGCGGGGGCTACGAGCAGTACTTC. Translation gives CASSLASSGGYEQYF. The chain has TRBV7-8 and TRBJ2-7, with 10 nucleotides matching TRBD2. CDR1 SGHVS and CDR2 FQNEAQ come from the germline V gene. Losses at the gene ends were 0 bases for V and 3 bases for J; bases not matched to a gene: 2. This CDR3 is built from 15 residues.

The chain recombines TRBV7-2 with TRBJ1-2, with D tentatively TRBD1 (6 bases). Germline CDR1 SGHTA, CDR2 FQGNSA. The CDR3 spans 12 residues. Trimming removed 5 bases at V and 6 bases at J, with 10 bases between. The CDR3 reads CASSLQGNGYTF. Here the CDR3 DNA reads TGTGCCAGCAGCCTACAGGGAAATGGCTACACCTTC. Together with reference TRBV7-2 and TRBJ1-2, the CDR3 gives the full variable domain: GAGVSQSPSNKVTEKGKDVELRCDPISGHTALYWYRQSLGQGLEFLIYFQGNSAPDKSGLPSDRFSAERTGGSVSTLTIQRTQQEDSAVYLCASSLQGNGYTFGSGTRLTVV.